The next 10 T cell receptor beta chains were all read from a single sample in a study of shared clonotypes between healthy human individuals. Profiled with immunoSEQ multiplex PCR; TCRdb holds only in-frame clones, not every one. This sample yields some 530,000 clones, of which 81% are seen a single time; 10% to 15% belongs to the top ten. The sequenced sample was PBMCs. These receptors all come from a woman in her 40s in good health. Some clones in this sample may be carry-over from other donors' samples.

This clone was observed a single time. The chain couples TRBV29-1 to TRBJ2-2, with unresolved D. The CDR3 contains 12 residues. Trimming pared 3 bases from V and 3 bases from J, leaving 5 bases between. Germline CDR1 is SQVTM and CDR2 is ANQGSEA. The CDR3 DNA reads TGCAGCGTTGAGGCGTACACCGGGGAGCTGTTTTTT. This codes for CSVEAYTGELFF.

This clone showed up just a few times. The chain recombines TRBV19 with TRBJ2-2, with a weak D call TRBD1 (6 bases). The germline V and J ends were trimmed by 8 bases and 4 bases, with 14 bases remaining between them. The germline CDR1 and CDR2 sequences are LNHDA and SQIVND (reference sequence). This CDR3 spans 14 amino acids. This CDR3 reads CASRLQGTTGELFF. The CDR3 DNA reads TGTGCCAGTCGACTACAGGGTACCACCGGGGAGCTGTTTTTT.

The chain combines TRBV11-3 with TRBJ2-1, with D unresolved. Looked up from germline, CDR1 is SGHNT and CDR2 is YENEEA. V was cut by 1 base and J by 6 bases, with 4 bases left in between. The CDR3 length is 12 residues. DNA for the CDR3: TGTGCCAGCAGCTTAGTGGGCAATGAGCAGTTCTTC. Protein product: CASSLVGNEQFF.

The CDR3 coding sequence is TGTGCCAGCAGTTTATTAGCGGGAGGTTGGGGCACAGATACGCAGTATTTT. Its translation is CASSLLAGGWGTDTQYF. This chain connects TRBV28 to TRBJ2-3; 10 bases are a match to TRBD2. The CDR3 sequence is 17 residues long. Trimming took 1 base from V and 1 from J; bases not matched to a gene: 5. Germline loops: CDR1 MDHEN, CDR2 SYDVKM.

About this clone: A far larger clone is a single base away, which makes a read error likely. The CDR3 reads CASSDDWGYSNQPQHF. CDR3 nucleotide sequence: TGTGCCAGCAGTGATGATTGGGGCTATAGCAATCAGCCCCAGCATTTT. This chain uses TRBV2 with TRBJ1-5, with a tentative D call TRBD1 (5 bases). With 3 bases removed from V and 0 bases from J, the gap between germline ends came to 12 bases. Germline V gene lookup returns CDR1 SNHLY and CDR2 FYNNEI. This CDR3 has 16 residues.

A single count supports this clone. V is TRBV29-1 and J is TRBJ2-1, with TRBD2 as a possible D gene (5 bases). The CDR3 length is 13 residues. Germline lookup yields CDR1 SQVTM and CDR2 ANQGSEA. V was pared by 4 bases and J by 4 bases, with 11 bases between. As DNA, the CDR3 is TGCAGCGTTGCCGGGGTAGCATACAATGAGCAGTTCTTC. It translates to CSVAGVAYNEQFF.

J is TRBJ1-1 and V is TRBV7-2; 11 nucleotides line up with TRBD1. This CDR3 region has 14 residues. After removal of 1 base from V and 7 bases from J, the junction contained 2 bases not matched to a gene. The germline CDR1 and CDR2 sequences are SGHTA and FQGNSA. CDR3 in DNA: TGTGCCAGCAGCTTAGTGGGACAGGGGGTTGAAGCTTTCTTT. Translating gives CASSLVGQGVEAFF.

This chain uses TRBV7-3 with TRBJ1-1; a weak D match, TRBD1 (6 bases). CDR3 length: 14 amino acids. V lost 6 bases and J 5 bases, leaving 16 bases between the germline ends. Per germline, CDR1 SGHTA and CDR2 FQGTGA. CDR3 sequence: CASRGYREETEAFF. CDR3 sequence (DNA): TGTGCCAGCAGAGGATACAGGGAGGAGACTGAAGCTTTCTTT.

As regards this clone: Given a far larger clone just one base away, this is likely a sequencing read error. The chain is built from TRBV5-5 and TRBJ1-5, with 7 bases that match TRBD1. The junction had 9 bases not matched to a gene; V was cut back by 4 bases and J by 5 bases. CDR3 length: 15 amino acids. From germline, CDR1 is SGHKS and CDR2 YYEKEE (reference sequence). The CDR3 nucleotides are TGTGCCAGCAGCGGAACAGGGGTACGAGATCAGCCCCAGCATTTT. The encoded protein is CASSGTGVRDQPQHF.

The chain uses TRBV25-1 and TRBJ1-2; D perhaps matches TRBD1 (5 bases). Germline CDR1 and CDR2: MGHDK and SYGVNS. The V end was cut by 8 bases, the J end by 1 base, with 8 bases between. The CDR3 totals 12 residues. The CDR3 DNA follows: TGTGCCAGCGCGGGGGGTAACTATGGCTACACCTTC. This encodes CASAGGNYGYTF.